These 27 T cell receptor beta chains share one sample of origin, sequenced in a study of blood T cell repertoires in COVID-19. Sequencing was performed with immunoSEQ multiplex PCR; in TCRdb, only in-frame clones are kept and a portion is missing. The profile shows about 280,000 clones, 85% of them singletons. Sequenced: PBMCs or T cells enriched from blood (not recorded which). All receptors come from a woman aged 45-59 years who had recovered from COVID-19.

The genes are TRBV30 and TRBJ1-2; TRBD1 matches at 8 bases. The germline gives CDR1 GTSNPN, CDR2 SVGIG (reference sequence). Unmatched junction bases numbered 3, after V lost 0 bases and J lost 0 bases. The length of the CDR3 is 15 residues. The CDR3: CAWSVGQGANYGYTF. CDR3 nucleotides: TGTGCCTGGAGTGTTGGACAGGGAGCTAACTATGGCTACACCTTC.

The chain recombines TRBV2 with TRBJ2-5, with 8 bases aligning to TRBD2. The CDR3 length is 14 residues. Germline CDR1 and CDR2: SNHLY and FYNNEI. V gave up 5 bases and J gave up 2 bases; unmatched junction bases: 4. CDR3 in amino acids: CASSKGLVQETQYF. The CDR3 nucleotides are TGTGCCAGCAGTAAGGGACTAGTACAAGAGACCCAGTACTTC.

The rearrangement joins TRBV7-9 to TRBJ2-7, with D hard to call. The CDR3 runs to 13 residues. Germline CDR1 and CDR2: SEHNR and FQNEAQ (reference sequence). The V and J ends lost 7 bases and 7 bases respectively, with 17 bases between them. The CDR3 DNA sequence: TGTGCCAGCACCGCACTCTCTCCACGGGAGCAGTACTTC. It encodes CASTALSPREQYF. Using reference TRBV7-9 and TRBJ2-7 for the parts outside the CDR3, the full variable domain is DTGVSQNPRHKITKRGQNVTFRCDPISEHNRLYWYRQTLGQGPEFLTYFQNEAQLEKSRLLSDRFSAERPKGSFSTLEIQRTEQGDSAMYLCASTALSPREQYFGPGTRLTVT.

The chain recombines TRBV19 with TRBJ1-2, with no clear D. V was shortened by 3 bases and J by 10 bases, with 15 bases between the two germline ends. The CDR3 has 13 amino acids. Germline CDR1 is LNHDA and CDR2 is SQIVND (reference sequence). The CDR3 spells CASSIRTEGVYTF. Written as DNA, the CDR3 is TGTGCCAGTAGTATCCGAACAGAAGGTGTCTACACCTTC.

The rearrangement joins TRBV5-6 to TRBJ1-4; 8 nucleotides align to TRBD1. The V gene's germline CDR1 is SGHDT and CDR2 YYEEEE. This CDR3 is 14 amino acids long. V gave up 1 base and J gave up 9 bases; unmatched junction bases: 5. The CDR3 here is CASSLFGTGQKLFF. The CDR3 DNA sequence: TGTGCCAGCAGCTTGTTTGGGACAGGACAAAAACTGTTTTTT.

The chain is built from TRBV5-1 and TRBJ1-2; no clear D gene. The V end lost 0 bases, the J end lost 7 bases, and 10 bases lay between the germline ends. Per the germline V gene, CDR1 is SGHRS and CDR2 is YFSETQ. This CDR3 region has 13 residues. The CDR3 protein is CASSLGGHPGYTF. As DNA, the CDR3 is TGCGCCAGCAGCTTGGGAGGGCACCCTGGCTACACCTTC.

The V call is TRBV18, the J call TRBJ2-7, with 8 bases that match TRBD1. After removal of 4 bases from V and 6 bases from J, the junction contained 2 bases not matched to a gene. Germline assignment: CDR1 KGHSH and CDR2 LQKENI. The CDR3 consists of 12 residues. The CDR3 region has the DNA TGTGCCAGCTCACAGGACAGGGCCGAGCAGTACTTC. Its protein product is CASSQDRAEQYF.

The chain joins TRBV7-8 to TRBJ2-5; 7 bases are shared with TRBD1. CDR3 size: 13 residues. V gave up 6 bases and J gave up 4 bases; unmatched junction bases: 5. Germline V gene data show CDR1 as SGHVS and CDR2 as FQNEAQ. The CDR3: CASSRRTGETQYF. The CDR3 nucleotides read TGTGCCAGCAGTAGAAGGACAGGAGAGACCCAGTACTTC.

This sequence joins TRBV25-1 and TRBJ1-2, with TRBD1 as a possible D gene (5 bases). The length of the CDR3 is 14 residues. The V gene's germline CDR1 is MGHDK and CDR2 SYGVNS. The V gene lost 4 bases and the J gene lost 3 bases, with 12 bases spanning the gap. The CDR3 spells CASSGMGQHYGYTF. The DNA of the CDR3 is TGTGCCAGCAGTGGTATGGGGCAGCACTATGGCTACACCTTC.

The rearrangement joins TRBV4-2 to TRBJ2-3; 13 nucleotides agree with TRBD2. CDR1 LGHNA and CDR2 YNFKEQ come from the germline V gene. This CDR3 has 17 residues. V was clipped by 3 bases and J by 3 bases; unmatched bases: 6. The CDR3 DNA sequence: TGTGCCAGCAGCCAGGCAACTAGCGGGGGGGCGACAGATACGCAGTATTTT. Translation: CASSQATSGGATDTQYF.

The V gene is TRBV6-2 or TRBV6-3, the J gene TRBJ1-1; D is unclear. V gave up 4 bases and J gave up 0 bases, with 6 bases separating them. The CDR3 consists of 13 residues. CDR1 and CDR2 from the germline V gene are MNHEY and SVGEGT. The CDR3 region has the DNA TGTGCCAGCAGTTTTAGAGTGAACACTGAAGCTTTCTTT. This sequence encodes CASSFRVNTEAFF.

This clone occurred once. V gene TRBV19 combines with J gene TRBJ1-1; D gene uncertain. Trimming shortened V by 8 bases and J by 0 bases, and 4 bases separated the two germline ends. This CDR3 has 11 residues. The V gene's germline CDR1 is LNHDA and CDR2 SQIVND (reference sequence). The DNA of the CDR3 is TGTGCCAGTCAGGTGAACACTGAAGCTTTCTTT. It is translated as CASQVNTEAFF.

This clone was recorded once. This chain connects TRBV11-2 to TRBJ1-2, with 10 nucleotides matching TRBD1. This CDR3 region has 15 residues. The V and J ends lost 5 bases and 3 bases, in that order; junction bases with no gene match: 6. The germline gives CDR1 SGHAT, CDR2 FQNNGV. The chain's CDR3 is CASSPPGQGYYGYTF. In nucleotides, the CDR3 is TGTGCCAGCAGCCCCCCGGGACAGGGGTACTATGGCTACACCTTC.

CDR3 in amino acids: CASSQLRGLNEKLFF. The CDR3 DNA sequence: TGTGCCAGCAGCCAACTCAGGGGCCTTAATGAAAAACTGTTTTTT. The chain couples TRBV3-1 (or the pseudogene TRBV3-2) to TRBJ1-4; TRBD1 might be the D (6 bases). Germline V CDR1 and CDR2: LGHDT, YNNKEL (reference sequence). The CDR3 loop spans 15 amino acids. Deletions cut 2 bases from V and 4 bases from J, with 11 bases between.

The chain combines TRBV6-2 or TRBV6-3 with TRBJ1-6; D gene uncertain. Trimming took off 2 bases at V and 7 bases at J, with 9 bases between the two ends. The germline V gene encodes CDR1 MNHEY and CDR2 SVGEGT. The CDR3 length is 14 residues. The CDR3 nucleotides read TGTGCCAGCAGTTACCTCGAGGGAAATTCACCCCTCCACTTT. It codes for CASSYLEGNSPLHF.

The chain joins TRBV7-9 to TRBJ2-2, with 7 positions matching TRBD1. Germline loops: CDR1 SEHNR, CDR2 FQNEAQ (reference sequence). Losses at the gene ends were 5 bases for V and 2 bases for J; bases not matched to a gene: 8. There are 16 residues in the CDR3. CDR3 protein: CASSQITGANTGELFF. DNA for the CDR3: TGTGCCAGCAGCCAAATTACAGGGGCAAACACCGGGGAGCTGTTTTTT.

The chain has TRBV28 and TRBJ1-5, with D maybe TRBD1 (5 bases). The germline CDR1 and CDR2 sequences are MDHEN and SYDVKM. The V and J ends lost 10 bases and 9 bases respectively, with 19 bases between them. The CDR3 contains 13 residues. The CDR3 region is CAISLGGIGPQHF. CDR3 in DNA: TGTGCCATAAGTTTGGGGGGGATTGGGCCCCAGCATTTT. The whole variable domain, filled in from reference TRBV28 and TRBJ1-5, reads DVKVTQSSRYLVKRTGEKVFLECVQDMDHENMFWYRQDPGLGLRLIYFSYDVKMKEKGDIPEGYSVSREKKERFSLILESASTNQTSMYLCAISLGGIGPQHFGDGTRLSIL.

The chain joins TRBV28 to TRBJ1-3, with a tentative D call TRBD1 (5 bases). The germline V gene encodes CDR1 MDHEN and CDR2 SYDVKM. The V and J ends lost 5 bases and 0 bases respectively, with 14 bases between them. The CDR3 is made up of 16 amino acids. CDR3 nucleotides: TGTGCCAGCAGTGGGTTGGACACAACCTCTGGAAACACCATATATTTT. Translated, it gives CASSGLDTTSGNTIYF.

The J gene is TRBJ2-6, the V gene TRBV5-5; TRBD2 might be the D (5 bases). CDR3 length equals 16 residues. CDR1 and CDR2 from the germline V gene are SGHKS and YYEKEE (reference sequence). The V and J ends lost 4 bases and 1 base respectively, with 12 bases between them. In DNA, the CDR3 is TGTGCCAGCAGCCGCGGGCCTACGTCTGGGGCCAACGTCCTGACTTTC. Protein: CASSRGPTSGANVLTF.

The genes are TRBV19 and TRBJ1-6; D not certain. There are 13 residues in the CDR3. Germline assignment: CDR1 LNHDA and CDR2 SQIVND (reference sequence). V lost 8 bases to trimming and J lost 6 bases, with 11 bases between them. This chain's CDR3 is CASGREGNSPLHF. The CDR3, as DNA: TGTGCCAGTGGACGGGAGGGTAATTCACCCCTCCACTTT.

The chain uses TRBV13 and TRBJ2-3; 16 bases line up with TRBD2. The CDR3 has 18 amino acids. V shed 5 bases, J shed 5 bases, and the junction held 10 bases outside the gene matches. The V gene's germline CDR1 is PRHDT and CDR2 FYEKMQ (reference sequence). CDR3 nucleotides: TGTGCCAGCAGCCCCAATCCCGGGACTAGCGGGAGGGGAGATACGCAGTATTTT. Protein: CASSPNPGTSGRGDTQYF. The full variable domain, its missing parts supplied by reference TRBV13 and TRBJ2-3, is AAGVIQSPRHLIKEKRETATLKCYPIPRHDTVYWYQQGPGQDPQFLISFYEKMQSDKGSIPDRFSAQQFSDYHSELNMSSLELGDSALYFCASSPNPGTSGRGDTQYFGPGTRLTVL.

The chain has TRBV2 and TRBJ2-6; possible D gene TRBD1, 6 bases. The CDR3 has 21 amino acids. Germline loops: CDR1 SNHLY, CDR2 FYNNEI. The V end lost 4 bases, the J end lost 0 bases, and 25 bases lay between the germline ends. CDR3: CASSVRTPALTGHSGANVLTF. Here the CDR3 DNA reads TGTGCCAGCAGTGTTCGTACCCCGGCGTTGACAGGCCACTCTGGGGCCAACGTCCTGACTTTC. The complete variable domain, with remaining parts taken from reference TRBV2 and TRBJ2-6, reads EPEVTQTPSHQVTQMGQEVILRCVPISNHLYFYWYRQILGQKVEFLVSFYNNEISEKSEIFDDQFSVERPDGSNFTLKIRSTKLEDSAMYFCASSVRTPALTGHSGANVLTFGAGSRLTVL.

The chain carries TRBV10-3 and TRBJ2-1; no firm D call. CDR3 size: 19 residues. V shed 6 bases and J shed 0 bases, with 24 bases lying between them. Per the germline V gene, CDR1 is ENHRY and CDR2 is SYGVKD. The CDR3 spells CAISLSRHDRYTSYNEQFF. CDR3 sequence (DNA): TGTGCCATCAGCCTCTCCCGACACGACCGATACACCTCCTACAATGAGCAGTTCTTC.

V usage is TRBV24-1 and J usage is TRBJ2-1; 9 bases are shared with TRBD1. Losses at the gene ends were 1 base for V and 15 bases for J; bases not matched to a gene: 6. Germline CDR1 is KGHDR and CDR2 is SFDVKD. This CDR3 region has 13 residues. This chain's CDR3 is CATSDLKTGGWFF. The CDR3 DNA is TGTGCCACCAGTGATTTAAAGACAGGGGGTTGGTTCTTC.

This clone is a singleton in its sample. The chain combines TRBV9 with TRBJ2-6; 8 nucleotides align to TRBD2. The CDR3 sequence is 19 residues long. In germline, CDR1 is SGDLS, CDR2 YYNGEE. V gave up 3 bases and J gave up 2 bases; unmatched junction bases: 13. Written as DNA, the CDR3 is TGTGCCAGCAGCGCGATCGGGAGGGCCGGCCCGGCTGGGGCCAACGTCCTGACTTTC. Protein sequence: CASSAIGRAGPAGANVLTF.

This clone was counted once. The chain is built from TRBV7-9 and TRBJ1-1; weak D call: TRBD1 (6 bases). This CDR3 is 14 amino acids long. Germline CDR1 SEHNR, CDR2 FQNEAQ (reference sequence). V was cut by 2 bases and J by 3 bases, with 10 bases left in between. The CDR3 protein is CASSLRGSYTEAFF. The CDR3, as DNA: TGTGCCAGCAGCTTAAGGGGGAGTTACACTGAAGCTTTCTTT. Together with reference TRBV7-9 and TRBJ1-1, the CDR3 gives the full variable domain: DTGVSQNPRHKITKRGQNVTFRCDPISEHNRLYWYRQTLGQGPEFLTYFQNEAQLEKSRLLSDRFSAERPKGSFSTLEIQRTEQGDSAMYLCASSLRGSYTEAFFGQGTRLTVV.

The V and J genes are TRBV18 and TRBJ2-7; TRBD2 agrees at 7 bases. The CDR3 sequence is 12 residues long. The trim removed 4 bases at V and 4 bases at J, leaving 1 base unmatched. Germline V gene lookup returns CDR1 KGHSH and CDR2 LQKENI. Here the CDR3 DNA reads TGTGCCAGCTCACGGGGGGGGTACGAGCAGTACTTC. Its translation: CASSRGGYEQYF. The full variable domain, rest sourced from reference TRBV18 and TRBJ2-7, is NAGVMQNPRHLVRRRGQEARLRCSPMKGHSHVYWYRQLPEEGLKFMVYLQKENIIDESGMPKERFSAEFPKEGPSILRIQQVVRGDSAAYFCASSRGGYEQYFGPGTRLTVT.